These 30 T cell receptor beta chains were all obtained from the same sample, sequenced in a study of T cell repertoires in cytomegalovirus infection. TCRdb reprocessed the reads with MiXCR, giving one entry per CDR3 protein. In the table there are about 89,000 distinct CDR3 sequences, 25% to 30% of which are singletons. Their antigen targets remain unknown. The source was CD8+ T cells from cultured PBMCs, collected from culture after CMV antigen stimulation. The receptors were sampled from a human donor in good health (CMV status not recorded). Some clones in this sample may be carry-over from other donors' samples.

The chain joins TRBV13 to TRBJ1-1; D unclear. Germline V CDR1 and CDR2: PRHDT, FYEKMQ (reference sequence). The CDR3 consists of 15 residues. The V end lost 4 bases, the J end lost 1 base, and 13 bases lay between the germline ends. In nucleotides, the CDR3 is TGTGCCAGCAGCTCCCTCCAAGGTTGGAACACTGAAGCTTTCTTT. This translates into CASSSLQGWNTEAFF.

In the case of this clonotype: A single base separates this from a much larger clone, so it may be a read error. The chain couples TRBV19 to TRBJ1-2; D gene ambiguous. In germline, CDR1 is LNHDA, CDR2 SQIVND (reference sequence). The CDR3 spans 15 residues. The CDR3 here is CTSSPRGRVEYGYTF. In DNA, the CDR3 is TGTACCAGCTCGCCTCGTGGCCGGGTCGAATATGGCTACACCTTC.

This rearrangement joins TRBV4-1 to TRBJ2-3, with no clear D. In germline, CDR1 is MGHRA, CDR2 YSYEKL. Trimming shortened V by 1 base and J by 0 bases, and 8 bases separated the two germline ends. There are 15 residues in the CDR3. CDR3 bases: TGCGCCAGCAGCCAAGTTCACAGCAGCACAGATACGCAGTATTTT. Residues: CASSQVHSSTDTQYF.

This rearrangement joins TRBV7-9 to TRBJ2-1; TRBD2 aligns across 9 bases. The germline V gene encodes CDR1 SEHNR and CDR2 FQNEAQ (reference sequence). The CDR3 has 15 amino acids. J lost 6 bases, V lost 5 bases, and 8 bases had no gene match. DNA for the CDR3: TGTGCCAGCAGCCACCGGAGCGGGGGGTTCAATGAGCAGTTCTTC. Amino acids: CASSHRSGGFNEQFF.

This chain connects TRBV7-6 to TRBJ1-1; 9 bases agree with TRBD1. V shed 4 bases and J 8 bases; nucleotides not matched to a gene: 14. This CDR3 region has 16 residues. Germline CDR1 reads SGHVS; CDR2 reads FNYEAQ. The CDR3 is CASSSRGTGTLREAFF. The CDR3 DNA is TGTGCCAGCAGCTCTAGAGGGACAGGGACACTGAGAGAAGCTTTCTTT.

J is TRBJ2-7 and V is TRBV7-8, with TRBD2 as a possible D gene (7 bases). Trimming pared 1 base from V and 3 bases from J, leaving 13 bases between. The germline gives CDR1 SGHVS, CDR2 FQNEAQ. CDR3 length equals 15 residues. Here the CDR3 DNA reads TGTGCCAGCAGCTTAGGCGAGGGAGGGGGCTACGAGCAGTACTTC. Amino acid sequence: CASSLGEGGGYEQYF.

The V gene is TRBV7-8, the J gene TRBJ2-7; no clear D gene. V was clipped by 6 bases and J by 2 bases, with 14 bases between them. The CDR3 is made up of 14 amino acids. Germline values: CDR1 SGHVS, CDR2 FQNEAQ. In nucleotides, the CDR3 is TGTGCCAGCAGAGCCGCGAGGTTACCCTACGAGCAGTACTTC. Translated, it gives CASRAARLPYEQYF.

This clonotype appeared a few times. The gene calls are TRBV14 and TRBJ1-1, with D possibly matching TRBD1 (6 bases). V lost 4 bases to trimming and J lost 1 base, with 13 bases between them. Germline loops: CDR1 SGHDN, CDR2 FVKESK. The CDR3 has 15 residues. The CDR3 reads CASSLQGNWNTEAFF. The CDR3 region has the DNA TGTGCCAGCAGCCTACAGGGAAACTGGAACACTGAAGCTTTCTTT.

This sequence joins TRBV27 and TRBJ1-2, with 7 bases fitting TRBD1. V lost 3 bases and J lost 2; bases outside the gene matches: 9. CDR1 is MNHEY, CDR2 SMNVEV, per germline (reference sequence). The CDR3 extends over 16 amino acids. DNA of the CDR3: TGTGCCAGCAGTTTGCTCAGCAGGGGGACGAACTATGGCTACACCTTC. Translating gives CASSLLSRGTNYGYTF.

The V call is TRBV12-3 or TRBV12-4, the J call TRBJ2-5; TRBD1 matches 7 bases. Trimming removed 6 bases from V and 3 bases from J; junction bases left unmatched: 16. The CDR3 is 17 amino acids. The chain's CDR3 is CASRTGTVVELKETQYF. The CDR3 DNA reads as TGTGCCAGCAGGACCGGGACAGTAGTTGAATTAAAAGAGACCCAGTACTTC.

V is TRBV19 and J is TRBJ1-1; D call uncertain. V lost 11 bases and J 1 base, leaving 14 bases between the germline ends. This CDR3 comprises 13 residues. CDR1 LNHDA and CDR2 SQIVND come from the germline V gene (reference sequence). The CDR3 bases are TGTGCCTCGCGAGTAGGGCCGAACACTGAAGCTTTCTTT. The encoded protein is CASRVGPNTEAFF.

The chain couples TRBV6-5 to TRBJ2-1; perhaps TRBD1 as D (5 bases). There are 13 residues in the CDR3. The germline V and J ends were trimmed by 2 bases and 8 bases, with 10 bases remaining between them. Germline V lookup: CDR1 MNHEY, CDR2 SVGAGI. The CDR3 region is CASSYGRVDEQFF. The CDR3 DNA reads TGTGCCAGCAGTTACGGCAGGGTCGATGAGCAGTTCTTC.

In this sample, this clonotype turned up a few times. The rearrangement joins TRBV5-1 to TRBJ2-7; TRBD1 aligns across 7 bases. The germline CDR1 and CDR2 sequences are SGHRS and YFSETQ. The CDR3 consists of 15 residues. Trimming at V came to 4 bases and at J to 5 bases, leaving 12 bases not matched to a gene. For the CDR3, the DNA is TGCGCCAGCAGCCTAATGGGATACAGGGGCGACGAGCAGTACTTC. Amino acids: CASSLMGYRGDEQYF.

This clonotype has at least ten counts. The CDR3 DNA is TGTGCCAGCAGTTTTTGGCCTGAAGCTTTCTTT. The encoded protein is CASSFWPEAFF. The J gene is TRBJ1-1, the V gene TRBV28; D is uncertain. The CDR3 has 11 residues. The V end was cut by 3 bases, the J end by 6 bases, with 5 bases between. Germline CDR1 MDHEN, CDR2 SYDVKM.

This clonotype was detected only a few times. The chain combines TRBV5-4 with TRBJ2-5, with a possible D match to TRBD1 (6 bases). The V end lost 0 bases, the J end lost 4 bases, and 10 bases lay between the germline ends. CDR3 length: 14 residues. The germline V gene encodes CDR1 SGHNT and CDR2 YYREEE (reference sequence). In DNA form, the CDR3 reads TGTGCCAGCAGCTTGGGGGGGCAAGGAGAGACCCAGTACTTC. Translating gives CASSLGGQGETQYF.

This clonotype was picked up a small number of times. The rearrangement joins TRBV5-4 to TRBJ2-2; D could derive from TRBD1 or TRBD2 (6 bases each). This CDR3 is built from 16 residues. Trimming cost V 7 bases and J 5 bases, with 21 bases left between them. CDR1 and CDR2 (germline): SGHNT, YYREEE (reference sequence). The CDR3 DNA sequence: TGTGCCAGCTCCTCCTTAAGGGGGGCAGGGACCGGGGAGCTGTTTTTT. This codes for CASSSLRGAGTGELFF.

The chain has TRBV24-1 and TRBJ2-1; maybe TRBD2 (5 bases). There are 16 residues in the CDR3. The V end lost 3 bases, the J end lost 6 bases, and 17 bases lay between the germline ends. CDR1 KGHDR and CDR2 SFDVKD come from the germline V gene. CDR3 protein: CATSDESRSGSNEQFF. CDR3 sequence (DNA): TGTGCCACCAGTGATGAATCCAGGTCGGGGTCCAATGAGCAGTTCTTC.

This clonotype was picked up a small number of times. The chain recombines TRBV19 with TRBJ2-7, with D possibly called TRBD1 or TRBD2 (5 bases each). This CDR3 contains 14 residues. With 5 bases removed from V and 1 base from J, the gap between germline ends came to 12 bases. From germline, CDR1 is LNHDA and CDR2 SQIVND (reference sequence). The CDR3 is CASSLRDHSYEQYF. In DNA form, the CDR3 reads TGTGCCAGTAGTCTCCGGGACCATTCCTACGAGCAGTACTTC. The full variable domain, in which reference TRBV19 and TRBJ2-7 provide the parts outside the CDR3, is DGGITQSPKYLFRKEGQNVTLSCEQNLNHDAMYWYRQDPGQGLRLIYYSQIVNDFQKGDIAEGYSVSREKKESFPLTVTSAQKNPTAFYLCASSLRDHSYEQYFGPGTRLTVT.

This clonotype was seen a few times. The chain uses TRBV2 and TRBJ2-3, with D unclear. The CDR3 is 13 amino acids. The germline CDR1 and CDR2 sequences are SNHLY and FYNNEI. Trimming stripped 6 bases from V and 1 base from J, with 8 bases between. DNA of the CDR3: TGTGCCAGCAGACGGACGGGCACAGATACGCAGTATTTT. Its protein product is CASRRTGTDTQYF.

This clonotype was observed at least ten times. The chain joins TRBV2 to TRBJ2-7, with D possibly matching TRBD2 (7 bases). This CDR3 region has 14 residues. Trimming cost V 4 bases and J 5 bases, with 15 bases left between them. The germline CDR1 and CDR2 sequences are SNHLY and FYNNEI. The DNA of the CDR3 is TGTGCCAGCAGTGTTCCGGGGGGCACCCACGAGCAGTACTTC. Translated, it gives CASSVPGGTHEQYF.

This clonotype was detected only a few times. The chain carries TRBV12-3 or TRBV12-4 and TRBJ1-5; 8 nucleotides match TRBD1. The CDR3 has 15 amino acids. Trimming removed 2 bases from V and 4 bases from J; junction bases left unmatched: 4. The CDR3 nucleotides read TGTGCCAGCAGTTTAAGGAACAGGGGGAATCAGCCCCAGCATTTT. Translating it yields CASSLRNRGNQPQHF.

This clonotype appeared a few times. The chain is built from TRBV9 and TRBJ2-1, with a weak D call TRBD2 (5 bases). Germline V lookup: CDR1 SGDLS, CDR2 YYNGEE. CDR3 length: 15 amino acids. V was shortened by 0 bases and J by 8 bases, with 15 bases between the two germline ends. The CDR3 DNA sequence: TGTGCCAGCAGCGTAGACCCTACTAGATCCCATGAGCAGTTCTTC. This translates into CASSVDPTRSHEQFF.

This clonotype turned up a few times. The CDR3 loop is CASSISSGGFSYNEQFF. Here the CDR3 DNA reads TGTGCCAGTAGTATCTCTAGCGGGGGGTTCTCCTACAATGAGCAGTTCTTC. V gene TRBV19 combines with J gene TRBJ2-1, with 11 positions matching TRBD2. The germline CDR1 and CDR2 sequences are LNHDA and SQIVND (reference sequence). CDR3 length: 17 amino acids. The V segment lost 3 bases and the J segment 0 bases; nucleotides outside the gene matches: 4. Variable domain in full (rest from reference TRBV19 and TRBJ2-1): DGGITQSPKYLFRKEGQNVTLSCEQNLNHDAMYWYRQDPGQGLRLIYYSQIVNDFQKGDIAEGYSVSREKKESFPLTVTSAQKNPTAFYLCASSISSGGFSYNEQFFGPGTRLTVL.

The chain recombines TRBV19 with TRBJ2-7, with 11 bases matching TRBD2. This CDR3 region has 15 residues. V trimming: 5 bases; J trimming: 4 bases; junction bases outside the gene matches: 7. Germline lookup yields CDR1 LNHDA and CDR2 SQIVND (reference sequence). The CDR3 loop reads CASSAGGTSGYEQYF. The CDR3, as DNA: TGTGCCAGTAGTGCCGGGGGGACTAGCGGTTACGAGCAGTACTTC.

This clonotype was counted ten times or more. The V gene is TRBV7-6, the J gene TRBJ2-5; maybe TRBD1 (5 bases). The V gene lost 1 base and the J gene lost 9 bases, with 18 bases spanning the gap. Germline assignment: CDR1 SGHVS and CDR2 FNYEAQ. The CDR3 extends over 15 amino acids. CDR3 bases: TGTGCCAGCAGCTTAGGTGTAGGGGCGCGCACGGCCCAGTACTTC. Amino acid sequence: CASSLGVGARTAQYF.

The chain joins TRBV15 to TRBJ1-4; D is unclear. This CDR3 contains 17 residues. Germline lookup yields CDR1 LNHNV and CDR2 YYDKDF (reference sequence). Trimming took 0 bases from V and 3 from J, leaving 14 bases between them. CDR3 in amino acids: CATSRDYTNLSNEKLFF. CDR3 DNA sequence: TGTGCCACCAGCAGAGATTACACGAACCTCTCTAATGAAAAACTGTTTTTT.

The CDR3 region has the DNA TGTGCCAGTAGTGAGTTAGGGACAGCCACTTACAATGAGCAGTTCTTC. It specifies CASSELGTATYNEQFF. The V gene is TRBV19, the J gene TRBJ2-1, with 7 bases lining up with TRBD1. This CDR3 region has 16 residues. Germline loops: CDR1 LNHDA, CDR2 SQIVND (reference sequence). After removal of 5 bases from V and 4 bases from J, the junction contained 11 bases not matched to a gene.

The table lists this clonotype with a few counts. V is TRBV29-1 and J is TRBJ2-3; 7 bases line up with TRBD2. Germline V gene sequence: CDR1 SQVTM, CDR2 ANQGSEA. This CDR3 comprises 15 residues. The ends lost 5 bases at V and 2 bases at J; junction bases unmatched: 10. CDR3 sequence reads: CSVYLLAALTDTQYF. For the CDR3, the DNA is TGCAGCGTTTACCTGCTAGCGGCTCTCACAGATACGCAGTATTTT.

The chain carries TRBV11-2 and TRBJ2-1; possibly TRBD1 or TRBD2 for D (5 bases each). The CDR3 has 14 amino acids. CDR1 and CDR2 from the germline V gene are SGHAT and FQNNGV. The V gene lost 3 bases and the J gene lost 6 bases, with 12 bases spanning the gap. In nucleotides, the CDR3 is TGTGCCAGCAGCTTCCGGGACGGGCTCAATGAGCAGTTCTTC. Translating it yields CASSFRDGLNEQFF.

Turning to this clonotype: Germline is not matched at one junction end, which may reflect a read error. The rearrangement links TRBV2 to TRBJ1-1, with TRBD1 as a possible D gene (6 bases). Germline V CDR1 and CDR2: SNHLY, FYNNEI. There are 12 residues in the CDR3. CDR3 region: CASDRLKTEAFF. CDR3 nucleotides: TGTGCCAGCGACAGGTTGAAAACTGAAGCTTTCTTT.